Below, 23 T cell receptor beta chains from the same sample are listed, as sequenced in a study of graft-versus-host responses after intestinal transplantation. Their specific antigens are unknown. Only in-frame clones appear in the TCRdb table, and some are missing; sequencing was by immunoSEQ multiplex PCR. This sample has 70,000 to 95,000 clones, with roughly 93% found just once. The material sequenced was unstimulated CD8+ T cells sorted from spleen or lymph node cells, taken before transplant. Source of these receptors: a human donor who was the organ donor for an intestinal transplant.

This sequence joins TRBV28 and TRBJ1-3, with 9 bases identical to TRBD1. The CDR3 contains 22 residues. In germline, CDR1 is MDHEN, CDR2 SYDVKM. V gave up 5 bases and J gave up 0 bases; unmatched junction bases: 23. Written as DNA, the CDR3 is TGTGCCAGCAGTATTCCTAGTCCGGGACAGGGCTGGATACTGAACTCTGGAAACACCATATATTTT. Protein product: CASSIPSPGQGWILNSGNTIYF.

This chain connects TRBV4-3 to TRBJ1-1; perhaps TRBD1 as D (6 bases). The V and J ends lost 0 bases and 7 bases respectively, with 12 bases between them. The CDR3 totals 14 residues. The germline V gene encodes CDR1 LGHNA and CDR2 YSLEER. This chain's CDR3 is CASSQDSDRFEAFF. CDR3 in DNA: TGCGCCAGCAGCCAAGATTCCGACAGGTTTGAAGCTTTCTTT.

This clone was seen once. The CDR3 sequence: CASRKEGSTDTQYF. CDR3 DNA sequence: TGTGCCAGCAGGAAGGAGGGGAGCACAGATACGCAGTATTTT. The chain joins TRBV6-1 to TRBJ2-3; tentatively, D is TRBD2 (6 bases). CDR3 size: 14 residues. The germline CDR1 and CDR2 sequences are MNHNS and SASEGT. V lost 6 bases and J 0 bases, leaving 10 bases between the germline ends.

CDR3 amino acids: CASSGTSGGAFSPDTQYF. The DNA for the CDR3 is TGTGCCAGCAGTGGAACTAGCGGGGGGGCCTTTAGTCCAGATACGCAGTATTTT. The rearrangement uses TRBV2 and TRBJ2-3, with TRBD2 matching over 13 bases. This CDR3 has 18 residues. Germline CDR1 and CDR2: SNHLY and FYNNEI. J gave up 4 bases and V 4 bases, and 11 bases lay outside the gene matches.

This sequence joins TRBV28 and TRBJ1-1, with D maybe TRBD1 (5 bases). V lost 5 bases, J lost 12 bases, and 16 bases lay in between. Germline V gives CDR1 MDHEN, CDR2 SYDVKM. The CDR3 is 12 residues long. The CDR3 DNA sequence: TGTGCCAGCAGTCCCCAGGGATCAGCAACTTTCTTT. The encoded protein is CASSPQGSATFF.

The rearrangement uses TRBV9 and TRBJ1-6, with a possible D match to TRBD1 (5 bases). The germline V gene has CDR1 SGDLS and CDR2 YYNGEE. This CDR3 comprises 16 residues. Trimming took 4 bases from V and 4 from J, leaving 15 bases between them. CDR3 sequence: CASSFSRAPYNSPLHF. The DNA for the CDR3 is TGTGCCAGCAGCTTCTCCAGGGCGCCTTATAATTCACCCCTCCACTTT.

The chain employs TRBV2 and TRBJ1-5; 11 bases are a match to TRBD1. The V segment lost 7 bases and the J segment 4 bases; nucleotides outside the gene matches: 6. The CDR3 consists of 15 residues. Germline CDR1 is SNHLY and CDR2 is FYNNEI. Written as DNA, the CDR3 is TGTGCCAGCAACGGACAGGGGGCGCGGAATCAGCCCCAGCATTTT. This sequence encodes CASNGQGARNQPQHF.

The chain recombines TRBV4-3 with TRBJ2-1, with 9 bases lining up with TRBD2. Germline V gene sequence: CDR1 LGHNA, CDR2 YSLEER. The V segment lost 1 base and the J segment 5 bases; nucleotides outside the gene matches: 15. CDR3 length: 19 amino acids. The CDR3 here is CASSQAGIPSGAGDNEQFF. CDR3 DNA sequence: TGCGCCAGCAGCCAAGCGGGGATACCTAGCGGGGCGGGTGACAATGAGCAGTTCTTC.

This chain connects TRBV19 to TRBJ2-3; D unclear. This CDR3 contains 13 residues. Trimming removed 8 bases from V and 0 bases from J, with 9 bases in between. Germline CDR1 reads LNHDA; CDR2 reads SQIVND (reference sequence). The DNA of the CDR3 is TGTGCCAGTGGGCGAATGAGCACAGATACGCAGTATTTT. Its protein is CASGRMSTDTQYF.

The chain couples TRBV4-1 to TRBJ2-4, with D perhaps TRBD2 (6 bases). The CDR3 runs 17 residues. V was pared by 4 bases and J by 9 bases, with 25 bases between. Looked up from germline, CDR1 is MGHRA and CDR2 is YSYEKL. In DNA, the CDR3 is TGCGCCAGCAGCCGCCCATCGCGGGCACTAGCCGAGGGCATTCAGTACTTC. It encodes CASSRPSRALAEGIQYF.

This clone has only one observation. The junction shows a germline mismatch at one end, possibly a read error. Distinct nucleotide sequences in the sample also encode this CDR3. As DNA, the CDR3 is TGTGCCAGCAGCTTCAGACAGGTGAACACCGGGGAGCTGTTTTTT. Amino acid sequence: CASSFRQVNTGELFF. The rearrangement links TRBV5-1 to TRBJ2-2; tentatively, D is TRBD1 (6 bases). CDR1 is SGHRS, CDR2 YFSETQ, per germline. The CDR3 runs to 15 residues. Drawing the rest from reference TRBV5-1 and TRBJ2-2, the complete variable domain is KAGVTQTPRYLIKTRGQQVTLSCSPISGHRSVSWYQQTPGQGLQFLFEYFSETQRNKGNFPGRFSGRQFSNSRSEMNVSTLELGDSALYLCASSFRQVNTGELFFGEGSRLTVL.

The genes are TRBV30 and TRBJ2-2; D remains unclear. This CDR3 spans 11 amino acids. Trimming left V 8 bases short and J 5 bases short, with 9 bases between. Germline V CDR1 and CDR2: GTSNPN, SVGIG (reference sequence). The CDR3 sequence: CALEWTGELFF. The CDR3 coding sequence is TGTGCCCTCGAGTGGACCGGGGAGCTGTTTTTT.

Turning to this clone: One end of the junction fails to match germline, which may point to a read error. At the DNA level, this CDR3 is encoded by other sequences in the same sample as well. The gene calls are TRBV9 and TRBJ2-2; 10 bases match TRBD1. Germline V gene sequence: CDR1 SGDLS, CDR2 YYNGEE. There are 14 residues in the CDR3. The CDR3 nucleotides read TGTGCCAGCAGCCCAGGGACAGGGGCCGGGGAGCTGTTCTTT. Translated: CASSPGTGAGELFF.

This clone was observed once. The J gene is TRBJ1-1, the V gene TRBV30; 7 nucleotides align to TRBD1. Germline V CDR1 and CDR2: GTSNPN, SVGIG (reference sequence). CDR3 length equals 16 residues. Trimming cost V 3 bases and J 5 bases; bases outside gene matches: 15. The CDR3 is CAWSTGESSLRTEAFF. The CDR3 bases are TGTGCCTGGAGCACAGGGGAATCGTCCCTTAGGACTGAAGCTTTCTTT. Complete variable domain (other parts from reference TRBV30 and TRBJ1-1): SQTIHQWPATLVQPVGSPLSLECTVEGTSNPNLYWYRQAAGRGLQLLFYSVGIGQISSEVPQNLSASRPQDRQFILSSKKLLLSDSGFYLCAWSTGESSLRTEAFFGQGTRLTVV.

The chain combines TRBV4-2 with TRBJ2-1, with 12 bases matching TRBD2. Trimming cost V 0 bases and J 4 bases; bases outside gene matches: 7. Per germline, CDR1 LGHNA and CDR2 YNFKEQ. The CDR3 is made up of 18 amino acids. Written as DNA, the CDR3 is TGTGCCAGCAGCCAAGAGGCTAGCGGGGGGGCCGGTTACAATGAGCAGTTCTTC. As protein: CASSQEASGGAGYNEQFF.

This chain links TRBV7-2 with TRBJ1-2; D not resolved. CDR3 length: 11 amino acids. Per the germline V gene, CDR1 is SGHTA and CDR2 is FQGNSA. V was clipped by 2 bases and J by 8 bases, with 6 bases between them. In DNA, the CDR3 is TGTGCCAGCAGCTTAATGAGGGGCTACACCTTC. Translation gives CASSLMRGYTF.

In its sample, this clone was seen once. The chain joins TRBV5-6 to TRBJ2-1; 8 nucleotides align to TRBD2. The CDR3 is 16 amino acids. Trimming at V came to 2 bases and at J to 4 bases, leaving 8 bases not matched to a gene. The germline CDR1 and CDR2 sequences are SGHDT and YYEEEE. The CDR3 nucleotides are TGTGCCAGCAGCTTCCCACTAGCGGTGGGGTACAATGAGCAGTTCTTC. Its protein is CASSFPLAVGYNEQFF.

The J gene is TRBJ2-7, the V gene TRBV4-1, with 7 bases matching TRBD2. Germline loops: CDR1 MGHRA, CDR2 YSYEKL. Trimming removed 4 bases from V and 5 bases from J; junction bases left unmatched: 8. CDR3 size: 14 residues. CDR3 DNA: TGCGCCAGCAGCCCCCGACTAGCTGCCAACGAGCAGTACTTC. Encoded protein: CASSPRLAANEQYF.

CDR3 sequence (DNA): TGTGCCAGCAGCTTAGGGACTACCTACGAGCAGTACTTC. Its translation is CASSLGTTYEQYF. The rearrangement uses TRBV5-4 and TRBJ2-7; 7 nucleotides match TRBD2. The germline V gene has CDR1 SGHNT and CDR2 YYREEE (reference sequence). V gave up 2 bases and J gave up 2 bases; unmatched junction bases: 1. The CDR3 is 13 residues long.

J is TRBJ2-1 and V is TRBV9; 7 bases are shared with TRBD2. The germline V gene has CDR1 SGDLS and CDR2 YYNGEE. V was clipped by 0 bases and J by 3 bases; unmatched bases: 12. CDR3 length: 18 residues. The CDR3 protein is CASSVEGGVGGGYNEQFF. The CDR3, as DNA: TGTGCCAGCAGCGTAGAGGGAGGGGTGGGGGGAGGCTACAATGAGCAGTTCTTC.

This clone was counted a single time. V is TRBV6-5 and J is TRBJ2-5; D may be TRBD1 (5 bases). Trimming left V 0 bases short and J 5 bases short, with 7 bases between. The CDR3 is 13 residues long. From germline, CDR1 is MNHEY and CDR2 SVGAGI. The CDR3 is CASSYSQAETQYF. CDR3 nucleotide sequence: TGTGCCAGCAGTTACTCACAGGCGGAGACCCAGTACTTC.

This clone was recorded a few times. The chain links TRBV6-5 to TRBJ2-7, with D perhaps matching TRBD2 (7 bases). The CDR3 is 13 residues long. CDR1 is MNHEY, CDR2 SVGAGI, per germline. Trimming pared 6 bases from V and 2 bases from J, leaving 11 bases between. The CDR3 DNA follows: TGTGCCAGCAGCGCCGGGGGGCCCTACGAGCAGTACTTC. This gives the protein CASSAGGPYEQYF.

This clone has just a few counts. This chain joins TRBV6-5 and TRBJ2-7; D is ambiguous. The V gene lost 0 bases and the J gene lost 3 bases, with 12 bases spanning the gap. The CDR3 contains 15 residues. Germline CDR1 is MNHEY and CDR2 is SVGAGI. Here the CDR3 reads CASSYSIDTRYEQYF. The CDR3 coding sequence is TGTGCCAGCAGTTACTCGATTGACACTCGCTACGAGCAGTACTTC.